This TCR beta chain was captured in a study of CD8+CD57+ T cells in acquired aplastic anemia. Findings of the study overall: Patients did not significantly differ from controls in CD8+ Simpson's diversity. Sharing between patients and controls was observed for twenty-nine CD8+ CDR3 sequences.

As to this clonotype: Antigen unknown.

CD8+CD57+ cell expansion, shown by flow cytometry, had occurred in the patients selected for sequencing. In all patients, the disease was severe acquired aplastic anemia. Patients had received no therapy at the time of blood sampling. CDR3 length: 13 residues. CDR1 is DFQATT, CDR2 SNEGSKA, per germline (reference sequence). Trimming took 0 bases from V and 6 from J, leaving 10 bases between them. According to the study, genomic DNA was the template for TCR beta VDJ and CDR3 profiling. TCRdb processed the reads anew with MiXCR; each CDR3 protein has one entry. This sample yields about 180,000 distinct CDR3 sequences, of which around 48% are seen a single time; about 1% belongs to the top ten.

The TCR originated in a human donor with aplastic anemia. The source material was sorted CD4+, CD8+, or CD8+CD57+ T cells (not recorded which) from PBMCs. The V gene is TRBV20-1, the J gene TRBJ2-3; no reliable D call. In DNA form, the CDR3 reads TGCAGTGCTAGAGATCTCGTTGTGGATACGCAGTATTTT. This gives the protein CSARDLVVDTQYF.